This record concerns one T cell receptor (beta chain) sequence. The data derive from a study of blood T cell repertoires in COVID-19. Sequencing was performed with immunoSEQ multiplex PCR; in TCRdb, only in-frame clones are kept and a portion is missing. The sample lists 150,000 to 200,000 clones; roughly 86% were seen once. With V trimmed by 6 bases and J by 4 bases, 9 bases remained unmatched. CDR1 is SNHLY and CDR2 is FYNNEI in the germline V gene. The CDR3 has 15 amino acids. The chain recombines TRBV2 with TRBJ2-3, with 8 nucleotides matching TRBD1. The clonotype comes from a man between 18 and 29 years old with acute or convalescent COVID-19. Sequencing was performed on peripheral blood. CDR3: CASSGQGNGADTQYF. CDR3 DNA: TGTGCCAGCAGCGGACAGGGTAATGGCGCAGATACGCAGTATTTT.